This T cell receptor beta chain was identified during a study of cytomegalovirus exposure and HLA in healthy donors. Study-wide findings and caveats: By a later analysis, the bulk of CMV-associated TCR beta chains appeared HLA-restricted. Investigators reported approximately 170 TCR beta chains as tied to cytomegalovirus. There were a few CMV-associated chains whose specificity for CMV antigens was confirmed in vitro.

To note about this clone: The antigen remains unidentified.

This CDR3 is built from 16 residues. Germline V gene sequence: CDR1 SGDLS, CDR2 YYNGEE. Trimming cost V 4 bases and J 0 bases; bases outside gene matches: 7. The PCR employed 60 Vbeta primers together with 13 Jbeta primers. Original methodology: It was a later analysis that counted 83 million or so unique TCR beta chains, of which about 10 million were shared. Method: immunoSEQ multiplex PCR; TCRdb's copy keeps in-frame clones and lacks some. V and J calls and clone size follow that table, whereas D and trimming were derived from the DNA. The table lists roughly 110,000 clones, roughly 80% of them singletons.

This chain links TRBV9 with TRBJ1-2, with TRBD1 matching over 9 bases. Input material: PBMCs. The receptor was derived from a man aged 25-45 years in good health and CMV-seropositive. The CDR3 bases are TGTGCCAGCAGCATGGGACAGGGCAGAGCTAACTATGGCTACACCTTC. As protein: CASSMGQGRANYGYTF.